The next 21 T cell receptor beta chains were all read from a single sample in a study of vaccination effects on CD4 cells after COVID-19. ViraFEST used viral peptide pools to expand antigen-specific CD4+ T cells before sequencing. Once cultured for under 11 days, the cells underwent separation to obtain CD4+ T cells. Everyone in the study got two shots of either the BNT162b2 or mRNA-1273 vaccine. Assay: immunoSEQ multiplex PCR; the TCRdb copy retains only in-frame clones and omits some. The table includes 25,000 to 35,000 clones, roughly four fifths detected once. For these TCRs, the target antigens are not known. The sequenced sample was CD4+ T cells from PBMCs cultured with HCoV-229E spike peptides, obtained after COVID-19 vaccination. The receptors shown here come from a human donor who received a COVID-19 vaccine.

The chain links TRBV9 to TRBJ2-3; perhaps TRBD1 as D (5 bases). V lost 0 bases, J lost 3 bases, and 11 bases lay in between. This CDR3 spans 15 amino acids. In germline, CDR1 is SGDLS, CDR2 YYNGEE. CDR3 sequence (DNA): TGTGCCAGCAGCGTAGTCAGGGTTGGGACAGATACGCAGTATTTT. This gives the protein CASSVVRVGTDTQYF.

This clone has more than one count but fewer than ten. The V and J genes are TRBV6-5 and TRBJ1-4, with TRBD1 matching over 9 bases. Germline V gives CDR1 MNHEY, CDR2 SVGAGI. V shed 6 bases and J 5 bases; nucleotides not matched to a gene: 4. There are 14 residues in the CDR3. The CDR3 DNA reads TGTGCCAGCAGAGTTGGACAGGGGAATGAAAAACTGTTTTTT. This codes for CASRVGQGNEKLFF.

The rearrangement joins TRBV6-5 to TRBJ1-1, with D unclear. The CDR3 loop spans 14 amino acids. V was pared by 4 bases and J by 0 bases, with 9 bases between. Germline V gene sequence: CDR1 MNHEY, CDR2 SVGAGI. CDR3 sequence: CASSSRDMNTEAFF. As DNA, the CDR3 is TGTGCCAGCAGTTCTCGGGATATGAACACTGAAGCTTTCTTT.

The chain employs TRBV29-1 and TRBJ1-4; unclear D gene. The CDR3 is made up of 13 amino acids. V was trimmed by 4 bases and J by 7 bases, leaving 13 bases between them. Germline V gene lookup returns CDR1 SQVTM and CDR2 ANQGSEA. CDR3 protein: CSVVRGMGEKLFF. CDR3 DNA sequence: TGCAGCGTTGTTCGGGGTATGGGTGAAAAACTGTTTTTT.

The V and J genes are TRBV11-2 and TRBJ1-2; weak D call: TRBD1 (5 bases). This CDR3 region has 13 residues. Germline V gene data show CDR1 as SGHAT and CDR2 as FQNNGV. The V end was cut by 5 bases, the J end by 7 bases, with 14 bases between. DNA for the CDR3: TGTGCCAGCAGCGCGGAGGGGACCGGTGGCTACACCTTC. It translates to CASSAEGTGGYTF.

There are a few counts of this clone. V usage is TRBV12-3 or TRBV12-4 and J usage is TRBJ2-3; perhaps TRBD1 as D (5 bases). This CDR3 is 13 amino acids long. V was pared by 3 bases and J by 4 bases, with 8 bases between. This CDR3 is CASSFVGADTQYF. CDR3 sequence (DNA): TGTGCCAGCAGTTTTGTAGGGGCAGATACGCAGTATTTT.

This chain links TRBV5-1 with TRBJ1-3; D is unresolved. Germline assignment: CDR1 SGHRS and CDR2 YFSETQ. This CDR3 spans 18 amino acids. V was cut by 0 bases and J by 0 bases, with 16 bases left in between. This CDR3 reads CASSLAPRTAISGNTIYF. Here the CDR3 DNA reads TGCGCCAGCAGCTTGGCCCCTCGGACGGCCATCTCTGGAAACACCATATATTTT.

The CDR3, as DNA: TGCGCCAGCAGCTTGGCAGTTATGGGAGGCGGCACAGATACGCAGTATTTT. Translating gives CASSLAVMGGGTDTQYF. The chain links TRBV5-1 to TRBJ2-3, with a possible D match to TRBD2 (6 bases). The V end lost 0 bases, the J end lost 1 base, and 15 bases lay between the germline ends. The CDR3 spans 17 residues. Germline CDR1 reads SGHRS; CDR2 reads YFSETQ. Combining the CDR3 with reference TRBV5-1 and TRBJ2-3 gives the whole variable domain KAGVTQTPRYLIKTRGQQVTLSCSPISGHRSVSWYQQTPGQGLQFLFEYFSETQRNKGNFPGRFSGRQFSNSRSEMNVSTLELGDSALYLCASSLAVMGGGTDTQYFGPGTRLTVL.

V gene TRBV25-1 combines with J gene TRBJ1-2, with TRBD1 matching 8 bases. The CDR3 is made up of 15 amino acids. V trimming: 3 bases; J trimming: 4 bases; junction bases outside the gene matches: 7. Germline lookup yields CDR1 MGHDK and CDR2 SYGVNS. The CDR3 sequence: CASSDSRQGIYGYTF. CDR3 nucleotides: TGTGCCAGCAGTGACTCCAGACAGGGGATCTATGGCTACACCTTC.

This chain joins TRBV7-9 and TRBJ2-5; tentatively, D is TRBD2 (6 bases). V lost 0 bases and J 2 bases, leaving 7 bases between the germline ends. The CDR3 is made up of 14 amino acids. The germline gives CDR1 SEHNR, CDR2 FQNEAQ (reference sequence). The CDR3, as DNA: TGTGCCAGCAGCTTAGCTAGCGGACAAGAGACCCAGTACTTC. This gives the protein CASSLASGQETQYF.

This sequence joins TRBV14 and TRBJ2-3; TRBD1 aligns across 8 bases. The CDR3 is 18 residues long. Germline V CDR1 and CDR2: SGHDN, FVKESK. V shed 4 bases and J 1 base; nucleotides not matched to a gene: 13. CDR3 nucleotide sequence: TGTGCCAGCAGCCTGGGACAGGCCCCCTTCCCCGGCACAGATACGCAGTATTTT. Translated, it gives CASSLGQAPFPGTDTQYF.

V and J are TRBV2 and TRBJ1-4, with D maybe TRBD1 (6 bases). In germline, CDR1 is SNHLY, CDR2 FYNNEI. CDR3 length: 13 residues. V was trimmed by 3 bases and J by 8 bases, leaving 10 bases between them. Written as DNA, the CDR3 is TGTGCCAGCAGTGACAGGGGTCGAGAAAAACTGTTTTTT. Translating it yields CASSDRGREKLFF. Full variable domain (rest looked up from reference TRBV2 and TRBJ1-4): EPEVTQTPSHQVTQMGQEVILRCVPISNHLYFYWYRQILGQKVEFLVSFYNNEISEKSEIFDDQFSVERPDGSNFTLKIRSTKLEDSAMYFCASSDRGREKLFFGSGTQLSVL.

V and J are TRBV19 and TRBJ2-1, with 14 bases lining up with TRBD2. The CDR3 extends over 16 amino acids. With V trimmed by 4 bases and J by 8 bases, 7 bases remained unmatched. Germline CDR1 reads LNHDA; CDR2 reads SQIVND (reference sequence). The CDR3 DNA is TGTGCCAGTAGTAAGGCCGGGACTAGCGGGGGCGATGAGCAGTTCTTC. Residues: CASSKAGTSGGDEQFF.

The chain has TRBV15 and TRBJ2-5; D may correspond to TRBD1 or TRBD2 (6 bases each). The CDR3 extends over 15 amino acids. CDR1 and CDR2 from the germline V gene are LNHNV and YYDKDF (reference sequence). V lost 0 bases and J 6 bases, leaving 14 bases between the germline ends. The CDR3 DNA reads TGTGCCACCAGCAGAGATGTTAGGGGGGAACAGACCCAGTACTTC. As protein: CATSRDVRGEQTQYF.

This clone was seen a few times. V usage is TRBV5-1 and J usage is TRBJ2-1; D possibly corresponds to TRBD1 (6 bases). The CDR3 is 19 residues long. Deletions cut 3 bases from V and 0 bases from J, with 22 bases between. Germline-derived CDR1 and CDR2 are SGHRS and YFSETQ. The CDR3 DNA is TGCGCCAGCAGCTCCTACCGCAAGGACAGACAAAGCTCCTACAATGAGCAGTTCTTC. It specifies CASSSYRKDRQSSYNEQFF.

The DNA for the CDR3 is TGCAGCGTTGAAGAATACAGGGATACCGGGGAGCTGTTTTTT. This translates into CSVEEYRDTGELFF. This rearrangement joins TRBV29-1 to TRBJ2-2; possibly TRBD1 for D (6 bases). Per germline, CDR1 SQVTM and CDR2 ANQGSEA. V was clipped by 0 bases and J by 5 bases, with 10 bases between them. The CDR3 contains 14 residues.

V usage is TRBV6-4 and J usage is TRBJ2-1, with D possibly called TRBD1 or TRBD2 (6 bases each). V was pared by 5 bases and J by 1 base, with 12 bases between. Germline CDR1 MRHNA, CDR2 SNTAGT. There are 15 residues in the CDR3. The CDR3: CASSPTRGSYNEQFF. The DNA for the CDR3 is TGTGCCAGCAGTCCGACTAGGGGGTCCTACAATGAGCAGTTCTTC.

This chain joins TRBV19 and TRBJ1-5; TRBD1 aligns across 12 bases. This CDR3 has 15 amino acids. V gave up 6 bases and J gave up 6 bases; unmatched junction bases: 6. Germline V CDR1 and CDR2: LNHDA, SQIVND (reference sequence). The DNA for the CDR3 is TGTGCCAGTAGAGACGGGACAGGGGGCCGTCAGCCCCAGCATTTT. It yields the protein CASRDGTGGRQPQHF.

This chain links TRBV9 with TRBJ2-1; D possibly matches TRBD1 or TRBD2 (5 bases each). CDR1 and CDR2 from the germline V gene are SGDLS and YYNGEE. The CDR3 spans 14 residues. Trimming cost V 2 bases and J 3 bases, with 9 bases left between them. The CDR3: CASSVGVLYNEQFF. CDR3 DNA: TGTGCCAGCAGCGTGGGGGTTCTCTACAATGAGCAGTTCTTC.

The chain employs TRBV4-1 and TRBJ1-2; no clear D. The V gene's germline CDR1 is MGHRA and CDR2 YSYEKL. The CDR3 runs 11 residues. Trimming removed 0 bases at V and 8 bases at J, with 4 bases between. For the CDR3, the DNA is TGCGCCAGCAGCCAAGATATGGGCTACACCTTC. Translation: CASSQDMGYTF.

This sequence joins TRBV5-4 and TRBJ1-4; D is unresolved. This CDR3 is built from 14 residues. V was shortened by 0 bases and J by 3 bases, with 6 bases between the two germline ends. CDR1 SGHNT and CDR2 YYREEE come from the germline V gene (reference sequence). CDR3 amino acids: CASSLDPPNEKLFF. The CDR3 coding sequence is TGTGCCAGCAGCTTGGATCCACCTAATGAAAAACTGTTTTTT.